This T cell receptor (beta chain) was profiled in a study of blood T cells in healthy people across ages. Turning to this clonotype: What it recognizes is unknown. A read error may be the cause here, since a much bigger clone is one base away.

Study-level findings and limits: Any changes in expanded clonotypes were possibly confounded, as donor CMV status remained unknown. Naive T cell percentage and TCR beta diversity correlated strongly. Long-lived and aged donors differed, with more naive CD4+ cells and higher diversity in the long-lived.

Germline CDR1 SGHDN, CDR2 FVKESK. The CDR3 length is 16 residues. Per-sample PBMC isolation yielded at least 6 million cells. The authors ran a second PCR of roughly 6 to 11 cycles using a sample-barcoded 5' primer and a J-beta primer mix. TCRdb itself ran the 5' RACE reads through MiXCR, one entry per CDR3 protein. The table lists hundreds of thousands of distinct CDR3 sequences, around 42% of them singletons. Material: blood. The source is a man aged 55 to 70 in good health. The genes are TRBV14 and TRBJ1-6, with D uncertain. The CDR3 nucleotides read TGTGCCGGCAGCCAAGTGGCGGAATCCTATAATTCACCCCTCCACTTT. Translating it yields CAGSQVAESYNSPLHF.